The 2 T cell receptor beta chains below all came from one sample that was sequenced in a study of blood T cell repertoires in COVID-19. The data were produced by immunoSEQ multiplex PCR, yet TCRdb's version contains in-frame clones alone and is incomplete. Among over 200,000 clones, around 82% were seen once, and the ten largest hold 9.5% to 15%. Sequencing input: peripheral blood. The receptors stem from a woman aged 40 to 50 with acute or convalescent COVID-19.

CDR3 sequence: CASSLPGGGPYEQFF. CDR3 sequence (DNA): TGTGCCAGCAGTCTGCCGGGGGGTGGTCCCTATGAGCAGTTCTTC. The chain recombines TRBV27 with TRBJ2-1, with TRBD2 identical over 7 bases. The CDR3 length is 15 residues. Germline CDR1 MNHEY, CDR2 SMNVEV (reference sequence). With 5 bases clipped from V and 8 bases from J, the junction kept 12 bases outside the gene matches.

The chain links TRBV18 to TRBJ2-5, with unresolved D. The CDR3 runs to 13 residues. Germline-derived CDR1 and CDR2 are KGHSH and LQKENI. V dropped 2 bases and J dropped 3 bases, with 7 bases sitting between them. The CDR3 loop reads CASSPNGEETQYF. The CDR3 region has the DNA TGTGCCAGCTCACCAAACGGAGAAGAGACCCAGTACTTC.